The T cell receptor beta chain described here comes from a study of long-term antiretroviral therapy in people with HIV. General study results and limits: The study collected no data on ART adherence, viral resistance or therapy changes.

Worth noting for this clone: Its specificity is unknown.

CDR1 is SGHRS and CDR2 is YFSETQ in the germline V gene. V lost 4 bases and J 0 bases, leaving 8 bases between the germline ends. The CDR3 has 15 residues. Survey-level resolution applied to immunoSEQ assay v3.0. Measured with immunoSEQ multiplex PCR; TCRdb has only the in-frame clones, and not every one. The table records approximately 17,000 clones, approximately 89% of them present only once. The material was unsorted PBMCs, obtained 0.6 years after starting antiretroviral therapy. The chain combines TRBV5-1 with TRBJ1-6; no firm D call. The TCR sequence derives from a woman aged 35 to 49 with HIV. CDR3 amino acids: CASSPESSYNSPLHF. The CDR3 DNA follows: TGCGCCAGCAGCCCGGAGAGCTCCTATAATTCACCCCTCCACTTT. Drawing the rest from reference TRBV5-1 and TRBJ1-6, the complete variable domain is KAGVTQTPRYLIKTRGQQVTLSCSPISGHRSVSWYQQTPGQGLQFLFEYFSETQRNKGNFPGRFSGRQFSNSRSEMNVSTLELGDSALYLCASSPESSYNSPLHFGNGTRLTVT.